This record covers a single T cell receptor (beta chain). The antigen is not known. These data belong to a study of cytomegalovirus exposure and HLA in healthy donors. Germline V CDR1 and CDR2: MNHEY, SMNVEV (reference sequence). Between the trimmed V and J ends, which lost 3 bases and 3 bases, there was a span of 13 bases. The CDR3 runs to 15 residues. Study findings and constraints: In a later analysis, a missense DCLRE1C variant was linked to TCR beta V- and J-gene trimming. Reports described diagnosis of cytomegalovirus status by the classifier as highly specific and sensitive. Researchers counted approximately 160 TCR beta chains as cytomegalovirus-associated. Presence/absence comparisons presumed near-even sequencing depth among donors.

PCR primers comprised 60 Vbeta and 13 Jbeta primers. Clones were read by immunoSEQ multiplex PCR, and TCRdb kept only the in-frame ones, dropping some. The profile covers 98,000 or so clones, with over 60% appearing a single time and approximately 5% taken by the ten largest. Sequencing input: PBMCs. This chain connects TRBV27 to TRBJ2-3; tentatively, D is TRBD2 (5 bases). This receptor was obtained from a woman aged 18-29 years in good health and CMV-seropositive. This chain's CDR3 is CASSFEGVRTDTQYF. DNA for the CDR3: TGTGCCAGCAGTTTTGAGGGAGTTAGGACAGATACGCAGTATTTT.